This T cell receptor beta chain was obtained from a study of metastatic and nonmetastatic thyroid tumors. Overall study results and limits: The study reportedly found significantly higher TCR beta diversity in malignant thyroid tumors than benign nodules, in blood and tumor.

Remarks on this clone: Its antigen remains unidentified.

All patients reached thyroid surgery having received no treatment beforehand. TCRdb re-called the PCR reads with MiXCR. The sample includes approximately 39,000 clones, less than 25% of them seen just once. The CDR3 extends over 16 amino acids. Germline CDR1 and CDR2: MNHEY and SVGEGT. The V end lost 0 bases, the J end lost 2 bases, and 12 bases lay between the germline ends. The rearrangement links TRBV6-2 or TRBV6-3 to TRBJ2-3; tentative D call: TRBD2 (6 bases). Sequences were obtained from blood. The sequence was collected from a female donor with papillary thyroid cancer or a benign thyroid nodule (not recorded which). Some clones in this sample may be carry-over from other donors' samples. The CDR3 sequence is CASSYSSSVSTDTQYF. CDR3 coding DNA: TGTGCCAGCAGTTACTCGTCTAGCGTATCCACAGATACGCAGTATTTT.